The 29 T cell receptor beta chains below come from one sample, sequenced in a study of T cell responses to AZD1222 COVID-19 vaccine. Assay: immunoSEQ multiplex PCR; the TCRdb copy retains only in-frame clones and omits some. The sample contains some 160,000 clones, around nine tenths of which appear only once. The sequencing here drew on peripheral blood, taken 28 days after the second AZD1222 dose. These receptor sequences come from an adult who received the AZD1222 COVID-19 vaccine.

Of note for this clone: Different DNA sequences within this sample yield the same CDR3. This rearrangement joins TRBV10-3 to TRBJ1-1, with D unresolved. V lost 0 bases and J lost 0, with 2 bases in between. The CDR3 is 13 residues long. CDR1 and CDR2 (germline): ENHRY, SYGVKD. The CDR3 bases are TGTGCCATCAGTGAGTCGTTGAACACTGAAGCTTTCTTT. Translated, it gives CAISESLNTEAFF.

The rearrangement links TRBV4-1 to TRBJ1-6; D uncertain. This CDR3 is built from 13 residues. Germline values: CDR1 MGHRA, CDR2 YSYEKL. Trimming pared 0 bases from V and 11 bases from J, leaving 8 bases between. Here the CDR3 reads CASSQEGNAPLHF. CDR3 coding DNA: TGCGCCAGCAGCCAAGAGGGCAATGCACCCCTCCACTTT.

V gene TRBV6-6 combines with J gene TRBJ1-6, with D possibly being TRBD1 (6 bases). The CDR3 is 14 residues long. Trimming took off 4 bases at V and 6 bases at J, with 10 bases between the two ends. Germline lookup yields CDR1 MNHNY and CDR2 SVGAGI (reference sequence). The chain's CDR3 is CASSSRGSNSPLHF. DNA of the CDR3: TGTGCCAGCAGTTCCAGGGGAAGTAATTCACCCCTCCACTTT.

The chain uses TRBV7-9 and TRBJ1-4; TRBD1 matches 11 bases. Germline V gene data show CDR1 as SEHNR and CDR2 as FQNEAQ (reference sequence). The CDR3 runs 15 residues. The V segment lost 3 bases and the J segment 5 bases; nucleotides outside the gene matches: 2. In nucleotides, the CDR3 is TGTGCCAGCAGCTTTGGGGACAGGGGGAATGAAAAACTGTTTTTT. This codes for CASSFGDRGNEKLFF.

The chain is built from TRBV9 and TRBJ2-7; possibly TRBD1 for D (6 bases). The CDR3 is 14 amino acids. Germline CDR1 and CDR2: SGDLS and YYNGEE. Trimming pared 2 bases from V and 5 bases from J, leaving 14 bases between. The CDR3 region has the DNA TGTGCCAGCAGCGTGGGCTACAGGGAAAACGAGCAGTACTTC. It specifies CASSVGYRENEQYF.

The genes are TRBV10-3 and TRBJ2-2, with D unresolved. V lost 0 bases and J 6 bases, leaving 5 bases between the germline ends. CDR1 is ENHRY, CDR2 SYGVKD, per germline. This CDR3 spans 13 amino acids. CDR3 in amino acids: CAISESGSGELFF. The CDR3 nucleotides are TGTGCCATCAGTGAGTCAGGGTCCGGGGAGCTGTTTTTT.

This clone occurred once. CDR3 bases: TGTGCCAGCAGCGAGTATATCTCCTACAATGAGCAGTTCTTC. Translation: CASSEYISYNEQFF. V and J are TRBV6-4 and TRBJ2-1; D remains ambiguous. Per the germline V gene, CDR1 is MRHNA and CDR2 is SNTAGT. The V gene lost 6 bases and the J gene lost 0 bases, with 9 bases spanning the gap. The CDR3 spans 14 residues.

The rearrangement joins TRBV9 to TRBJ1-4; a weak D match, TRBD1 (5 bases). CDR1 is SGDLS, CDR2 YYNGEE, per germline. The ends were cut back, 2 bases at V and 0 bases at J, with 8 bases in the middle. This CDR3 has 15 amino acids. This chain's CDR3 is CASSVGTSTNEKLFF. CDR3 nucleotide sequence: TGTGCCAGCAGCGTTGGGACTTCAACTAATGAAAAACTGTTTTTT.

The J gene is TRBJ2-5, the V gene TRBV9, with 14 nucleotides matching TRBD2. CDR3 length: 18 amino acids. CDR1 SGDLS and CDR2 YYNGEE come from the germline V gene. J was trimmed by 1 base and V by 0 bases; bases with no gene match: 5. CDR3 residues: CASSVAGLAGGGQETQYF. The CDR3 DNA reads TGTGCCAGCAGCGTAGCTGGACTAGCGGGGGGTGGCCAAGAGACCCAGTACTTC.

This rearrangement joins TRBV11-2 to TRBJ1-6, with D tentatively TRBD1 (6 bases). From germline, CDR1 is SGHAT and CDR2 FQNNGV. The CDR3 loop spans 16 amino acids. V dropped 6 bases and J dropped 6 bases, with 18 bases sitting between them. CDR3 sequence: CASSFTDSDLNSPLHF. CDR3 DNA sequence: TGTGCCAGCAGTTTCACGGACAGCGACCTTAATTCACCCCTCCACTTT.

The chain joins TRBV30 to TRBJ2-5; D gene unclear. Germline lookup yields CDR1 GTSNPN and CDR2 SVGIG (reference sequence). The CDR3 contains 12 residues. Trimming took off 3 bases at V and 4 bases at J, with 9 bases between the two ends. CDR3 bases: TGTGCCTGGAGCGGAGCCCCAGAGACCCAGTACTTC. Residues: CAWSGAPETQYF.

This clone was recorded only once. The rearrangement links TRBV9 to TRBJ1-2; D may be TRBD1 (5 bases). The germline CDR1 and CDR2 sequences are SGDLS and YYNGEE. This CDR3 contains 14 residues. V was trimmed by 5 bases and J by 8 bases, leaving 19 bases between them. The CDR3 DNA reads TGTGCCAGCAGTTCCGACGGGGGGAGGGTCGGCTACACCTTC. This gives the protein CASSSDGGRVGYTF.

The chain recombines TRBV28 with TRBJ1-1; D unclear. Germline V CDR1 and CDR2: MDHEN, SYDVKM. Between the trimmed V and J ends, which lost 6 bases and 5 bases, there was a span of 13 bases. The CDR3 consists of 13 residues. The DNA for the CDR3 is TGTGCCAGCAGGAACTTTTTTTGGACTGAAGCTTTCTTT. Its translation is CASRNFFWTEAFF.

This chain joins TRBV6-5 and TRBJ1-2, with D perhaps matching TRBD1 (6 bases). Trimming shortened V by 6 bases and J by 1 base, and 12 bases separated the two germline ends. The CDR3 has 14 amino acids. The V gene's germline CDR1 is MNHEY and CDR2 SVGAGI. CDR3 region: CASSTGSRNYGYTF. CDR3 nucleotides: TGTGCCAGCAGCACAGGGAGTCGTAACTATGGCTACACCTTC.

The CDR3 sequence: CAWGGRWETQYF. The DNA of the CDR3 is TGTGCCTGGGGGGGACGGTGGGAGACCCAGTACTTC. The rearrangement joins TRBV30 to TRBJ2-5; D is perhaps TRBD1 or TRBD2 (5 bases each). Germline V gene sequence: CDR1 GTSNPN, CDR2 SVGIG (reference sequence). CDR3 size: 12 residues. V was trimmed by 5 bases and J by 5 bases, leaving 12 bases between them. Using reference TRBV30 and TRBJ2-5 for the parts outside the CDR3, the full variable domain is SQTIHQWPATLVQPVGSPLSLECTVEGTSNPNLYWYRQAAGRGLQLLFYSVGIGQISSEVPQNLSASRPQDRQFILSSKKLLLSDSGFYLCAWGGRWETQYFGPGTRLLVL.

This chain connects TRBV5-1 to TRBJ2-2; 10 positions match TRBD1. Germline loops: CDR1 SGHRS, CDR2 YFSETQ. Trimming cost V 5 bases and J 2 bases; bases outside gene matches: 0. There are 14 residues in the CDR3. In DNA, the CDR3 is TGCGCCAGCAGGACAGGGGGCAACACCGGGGAGCTGTTTTTT. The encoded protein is CASRTGGNTGELFF.

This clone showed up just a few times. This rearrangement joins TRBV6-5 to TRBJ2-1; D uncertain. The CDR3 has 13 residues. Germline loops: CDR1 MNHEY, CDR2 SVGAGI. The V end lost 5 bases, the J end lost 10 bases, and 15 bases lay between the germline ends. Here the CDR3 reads CASSSSEVPEQFF. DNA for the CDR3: TGTGCCAGCAGTAGCTCGGAAGTCCCCGAGCAGTTCTTC.

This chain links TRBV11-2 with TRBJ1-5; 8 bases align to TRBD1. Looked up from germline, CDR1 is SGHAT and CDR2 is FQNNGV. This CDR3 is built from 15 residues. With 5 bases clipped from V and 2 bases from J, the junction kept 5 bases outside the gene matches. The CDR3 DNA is TGTGCCAGCAGCACCAGGGGGCTCGGCAATCAGCCCCAGCATTTT. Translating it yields CASSTRGLGNQPQHF.

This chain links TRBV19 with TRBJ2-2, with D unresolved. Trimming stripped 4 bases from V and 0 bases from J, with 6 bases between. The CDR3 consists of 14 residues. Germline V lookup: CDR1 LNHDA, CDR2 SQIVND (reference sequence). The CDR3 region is CASSKQPNTGELFF. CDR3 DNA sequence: TGTGCCAGTAGTAAGCAGCCGAACACCGGGGAGCTGTTTTTT.

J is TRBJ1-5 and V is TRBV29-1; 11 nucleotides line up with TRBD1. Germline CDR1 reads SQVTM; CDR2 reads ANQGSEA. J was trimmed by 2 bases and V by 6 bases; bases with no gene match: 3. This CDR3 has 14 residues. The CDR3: CSVGTGGGNQPQHF. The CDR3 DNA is TGCAGCGTGGGGACAGGGGGAGGCAATCAGCCCCAGCATTTT.

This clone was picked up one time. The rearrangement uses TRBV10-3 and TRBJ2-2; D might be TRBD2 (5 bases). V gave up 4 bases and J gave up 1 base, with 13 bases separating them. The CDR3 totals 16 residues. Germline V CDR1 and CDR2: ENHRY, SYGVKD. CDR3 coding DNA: TGTGCCATCAGTGCCTTTGGGAGTAGGAACACCGGGGAGCTGTTTTTT. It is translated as CAISAFGSRNTGELFF.

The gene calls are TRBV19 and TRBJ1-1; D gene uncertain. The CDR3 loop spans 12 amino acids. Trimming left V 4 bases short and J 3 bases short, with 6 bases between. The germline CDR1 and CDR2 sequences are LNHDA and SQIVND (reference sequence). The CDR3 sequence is CASSRADTEAFF. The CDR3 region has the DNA TGTGCCAGTAGTAGGGCCGACACTGAAGCTTTCTTT.

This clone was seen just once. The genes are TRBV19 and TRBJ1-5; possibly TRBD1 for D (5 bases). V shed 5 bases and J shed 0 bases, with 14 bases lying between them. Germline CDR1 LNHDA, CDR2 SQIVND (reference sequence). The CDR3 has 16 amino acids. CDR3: CASSATGFYSNQPQHF. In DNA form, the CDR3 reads TGTGCCAGTAGTGCCACAGGATTCTATAGCAATCAGCCCCAGCATTTT.

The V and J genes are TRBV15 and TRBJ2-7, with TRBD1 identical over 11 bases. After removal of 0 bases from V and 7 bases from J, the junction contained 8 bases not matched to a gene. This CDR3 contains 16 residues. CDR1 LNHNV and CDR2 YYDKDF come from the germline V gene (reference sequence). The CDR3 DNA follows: TGTGCCACCAGCAGAGACCTCGGGACAGGGGGTAGGGAGCAGTACTTC. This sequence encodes CATSRDLGTGGREQYF.

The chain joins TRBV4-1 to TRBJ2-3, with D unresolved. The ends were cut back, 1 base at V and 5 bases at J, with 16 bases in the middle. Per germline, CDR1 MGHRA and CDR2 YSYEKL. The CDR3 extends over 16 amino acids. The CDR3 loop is CASSQGFRSPRDTQYF. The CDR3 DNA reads TGCGCCAGCAGCCAAGGATTCAGGTCCCCCCGAGATACGCAGTATTTT.

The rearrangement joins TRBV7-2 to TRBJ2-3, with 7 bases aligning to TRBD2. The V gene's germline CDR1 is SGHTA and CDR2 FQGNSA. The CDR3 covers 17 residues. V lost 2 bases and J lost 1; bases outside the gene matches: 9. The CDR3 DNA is TGTGCCAGCAGCTTAAGCCCTCGTGGGGGGGGCACAGATACGCAGTATTTT. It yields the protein CASSLSPRGGGTDTQYF.

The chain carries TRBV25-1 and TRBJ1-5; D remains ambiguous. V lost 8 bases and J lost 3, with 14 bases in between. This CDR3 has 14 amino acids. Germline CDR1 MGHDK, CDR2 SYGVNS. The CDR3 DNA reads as TGTGCCAGCCGAGGGCCGGGATTCAATCAGCCCCAGCATTTT. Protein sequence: CASRGPGFNQPQHF.

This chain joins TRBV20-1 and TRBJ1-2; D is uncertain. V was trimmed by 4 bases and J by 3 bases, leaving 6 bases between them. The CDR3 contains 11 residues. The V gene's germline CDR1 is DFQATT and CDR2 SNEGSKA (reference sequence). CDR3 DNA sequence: TGCAGTGCTACCCGATACTATGGCTACACCTTC. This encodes CSATRYYGYTF.

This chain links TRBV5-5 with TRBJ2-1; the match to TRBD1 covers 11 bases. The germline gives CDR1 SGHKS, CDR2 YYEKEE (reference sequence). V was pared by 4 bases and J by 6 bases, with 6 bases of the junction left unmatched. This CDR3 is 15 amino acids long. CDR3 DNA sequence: TGTGCCAGCAGCCTTTTGGACAGGGGGCTCAATGAGCAGTTCTTC. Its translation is CASSLLDRGLNEQFF.